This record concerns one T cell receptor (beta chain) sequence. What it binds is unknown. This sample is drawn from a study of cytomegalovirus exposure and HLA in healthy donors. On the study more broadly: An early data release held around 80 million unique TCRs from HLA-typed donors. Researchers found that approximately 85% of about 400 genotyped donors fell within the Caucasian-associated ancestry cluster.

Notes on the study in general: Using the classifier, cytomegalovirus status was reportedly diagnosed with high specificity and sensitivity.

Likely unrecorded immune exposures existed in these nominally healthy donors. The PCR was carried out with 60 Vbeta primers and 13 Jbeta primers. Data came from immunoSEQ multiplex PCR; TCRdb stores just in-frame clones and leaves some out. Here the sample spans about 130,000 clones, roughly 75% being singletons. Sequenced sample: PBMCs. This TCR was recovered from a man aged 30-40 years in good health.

CDR3 protein: CASSLQRNYGYTF. The DNA for the CDR3 is TGTGCCAGCAGCCTTCAGCGGAACTATGGCTACACCTTC. This chain links TRBV7-2 with TRBJ1-2; D uncertain. The CDR3 extends over 13 amino acids. The germline V gene has CDR1 SGHTA and CDR2 FQGNSA. The germline V and J ends were trimmed by 5 bases and 2 bases, with 9 bases remaining between them.